A single TCR beta chain is shown here with its context. What it binds is not known. This entry belongs to a study of CD8 T cells in ankylosing spondylitis. Study-level results: Clones linked to the disease showed a CD8+ phenotype. They occurred at relatively low frequencies in peripheral blood. Several highly homologous variants made up a TCR beta motif, and this motif appeared characteristic of ankylosing spondylitis blood.

This CDR3 has 15 residues. V dropped 4 bases and J dropped 5; count of bases not matched to a gene: 9. Germline V gene sequence: CDR1 MNHNS, CDR2 SASEGT. For TCR beta, libraries came from quantitative 5'-RACE with molecular barcodes. Each CDR3 protein gets one entry after TCRdb re-called the 5' RACE reads with MiXCR. The repertoire holds roughly 240,000 distinct CDR3 sequences, with over 30% as singletons. The chain couples TRBV6-1 to TRBJ2-3, with TRBD2 matching 7 bases. The receptor comes from a male donor with ankylosing spondylitis or in good health (not recorded which). Sequenced material: blood, either unsorted or a sorted T cell fraction (not recorded which). In nucleotides, the CDR3 is TGTGCCAGCAGTGTTACCGGGGGGAGGCGAGATACGCAGTATTTT. This sequence encodes CASSVTGGRRDTQYF.